These 11 T cell receptor beta chains came from one sample sequenced in a study of beta chain bispecific antibodies for T cell cancers. Study-wide results and caveats: In these mixed samples, most targeted TRBV reads derived from the leukemia cell line. Versus anti-CD19, anti-TRBV12 exposure cut the TRBV12-3 share of TRBV signal by approximately 99%.

Blood mononuclear cells were expanded for about 3 days using either OKT3 anti-CD3 antibody or CD3/CD28 beads. Antigens for these TCRs are unknown. TCRdb re-called the 5' RACE reads through MiXCR, storing one row per CDR3 protein. Of 20,000 to 25,000 distinct CDR3 sequences listed, just over 2% are singletons. The sample in question was healthy donor T cells cultured with leukemia cells, obtained from a culture containing a bispecific antibody targeting TCR Vbeta12. Every receptor here comes from a human donor in good health. Some clones in this sample may be carry-over from other donors' samples.

This clonotype was counted ten times or more. This chain links TRBV7-6 with TRBJ1-4; 11 bases align to TRBD1. V trimming: 5 bases; J trimming: 8 bases; junction bases outside the gene matches: 4. Germline assignment: CDR1 SGHVS and CDR2 FNYEAQ. The CDR3 spans 14 residues. CDR3 coding DNA: TGTGCCAGCAGCCAGGGACAGGGGGACGAAAAACTGTTTTTT. Translated, it gives CASSQGQGDEKLFF.

This clonotype was detected ten times or more. The chain has TRBV27 and TRBJ2-7, with 9 bases aligning to TRBD1. The J segment lost 5 bases and the V segment lost 6 bases, leaving 5 bases of the junction unmatched. The germline gives CDR1 MNHEY, CDR2 SMNVEV (reference sequence). The CDR3 runs 13 residues. CDR3 DNA: TGTGCCAGCAGCCGGGACAGGGCCCACGAGCAGTACTTC. This translates into CASSRDRAHEQYF.

This clonotype was detected many times. The rearrangement links TRBV6-6 to TRBJ1-1; 7 nucleotides align to TRBD1. V shed 2 bases and J 6 bases; nucleotides not matched to a gene: 0. There are 12 residues in the CDR3. Germline V gives CDR1 MNHNY, CDR2 SVGAGI (reference sequence). CDR3 sequence (DNA): TGTGCCAGCAGTTACACAGGGGCTGAAGCTTTCTTT. Its translation is CASSYTGAEAFF.

This clonotype came up many times. The chain joins TRBV11-2 to TRBJ1-1; TRBD1 is a possible D gene (5 bases). The CDR3 has 11 residues. CDR1 and CDR2 (germline): SGHAT, FQNNGV. Trimming shortened V by 10 bases and J by 7 bases, and 13 bases separated the two germline ends. CDR3 DNA: TGTGCCACCCGGGACGCCGTTGAAGCTTTCTTT. Its protein is CATRDAVEAFF.

By frequency in the sample, this clonotype is medium-sized. The chain recombines TRBV7-6 with TRBJ2-2; D is undetermined. V was pared by 6 bases and J by 1 base, with 3 bases between. From germline, CDR1 is SGHVS and CDR2 FNYEAQ. The length of the CDR3 is 12 residues. DNA for the CDR3: TGTGCCAGCAGGGAGAACACCGGGGAGCTGTTTTTT. Amino acid sequence: CASRENTGELFF. Full variable domain (outside the CDR3, taken from reference TRBV7-6 and TRBJ2-2): GAGVSQSPRYKVTKRGQDVALRCDPISGHVSLYWYRQALGQGPEFLTYFNYEAQQDKSGLPNDRFSAERPEGSISTLTIQRTEQRDSAMYRCASRENTGELFFGEGSRLTVL.

This clonotype was seen ten or more times. The J gene is TRBJ1-6, the V gene TRBV5-6; 10 bases are shared with TRBD1. CDR3 length: 19 residues. CDR1 SGHDT and CDR2 YYEEEE come from the germline V gene. V shed 4 bases, J shed 9 bases, and the junction held 19 bases outside the gene matches. The CDR3, as DNA: TGTGCCAGCAGCGTAACCAAACCGGGACAGGGGACCTATGTTTCACCCCTCCACTTT. It encodes CASSVTKPGQGTYVSPLHF.

This clonotype occurred many times. The chain links TRBV5-1 to TRBJ1-1; D unclear. The CDR3 spans 14 residues. The germline V and J ends were trimmed by 1 base and 0 bases, with 7 bases remaining between them. Germline CDR1 SGHRS, CDR2 YFSETQ. The CDR3: CASSLLTLNTEAFF. The CDR3 DNA reads TGCGCCAGCAGCTTGTTGACACTGAACACTGAAGCTTTCTTT.

The table lists this clonotype with a few counts. The chain uses TRBV29-1 and TRBJ1-3; D not certain. CDR1 and CDR2 from the germline V gene are SQVTM and ANQGSEA. The CDR3 runs to 16 residues. The ends were cut back, 0 bases at V and 0 bases at J, with 12 bases in the middle. The CDR3 DNA follows: TGCAGCGTTGAAGAAGACGGCCCGTTCTCTGGAAACACCATATATTTT. As protein: CSVEEDGPFSGNTIYF.

The rearrangement joins TRBV6-5 to TRBJ1-4; 8 bases are shared with TRBD1. The CDR3 runs 14 residues. The V gene end was trimmed by 3 bases and the J gene end by 7 bases; junction bases not matched to a gene: 4. Germline values: CDR1 MNHEY, CDR2 SVGAGI. DNA of the CDR3: TGTGCCAGCAGTTATCGGACAGGGTTTGAAAAACTGTTTTTT. Translation gives CASSYRTGFEKLFF.

Many counts were recorded for this clonotype. The genes are TRBV5-1 and TRBJ2-7; D may match TRBD1 or TRBD2 (6 bases each). The germline V gene encodes CDR1 SGHRS and CDR2 YFSETQ. The CDR3 is 16 residues long. The V end was cut by 0 bases, the J end by 0 bases, with 13 bases between. The CDR3 region is CASSLARPGASYEQYF. For the CDR3, the DNA is TGCGCCAGCAGCTTGGCTAGACCGGGGGCCTCCTACGAGCAGTACTTC.

This clonotype was detected ten times or more. The rearrangement joins TRBV9 to TRBJ2-7; possible D gene TRBD2, 6 bases. Germline V CDR1 and CDR2: SGDLS, YYNGEE. The CDR3 runs 15 residues. V dropped 7 bases and J dropped 3 bases, with 20 bases sitting between them. The CDR3 here is CASSPSGGKGYEQYF. The CDR3 DNA follows: TGTGCCAGCTCCCCCAGTGGGGGGAAGGGCTACGAGCAGTACTTC.